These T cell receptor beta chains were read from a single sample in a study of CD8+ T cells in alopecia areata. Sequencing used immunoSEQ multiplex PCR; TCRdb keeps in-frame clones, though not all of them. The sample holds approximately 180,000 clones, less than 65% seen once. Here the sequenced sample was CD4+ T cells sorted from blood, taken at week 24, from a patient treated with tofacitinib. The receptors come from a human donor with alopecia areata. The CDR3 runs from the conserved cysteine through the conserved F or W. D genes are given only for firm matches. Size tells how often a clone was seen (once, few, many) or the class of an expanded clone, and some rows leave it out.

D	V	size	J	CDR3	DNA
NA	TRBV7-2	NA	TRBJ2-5	CASSPLRETQYF	TGTGCCAGCAGCCCCCTCCGGGAGACCCAGTACTTC
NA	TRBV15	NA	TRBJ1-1	CATSLRGRNTEAFF	TGTGCCACCAGCTTAAGGGGTCGGAACACTGAAGCTTTCTTT
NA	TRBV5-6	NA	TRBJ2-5	CASSFGYQETQYF	TGTGCCAGCAGCTTTGGCTACCAAGAGACCCAGTACTTC
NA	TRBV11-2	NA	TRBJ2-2	CASSLGLRDGTGELFF	TGTGCCAGCAGCTTAGGACTCCGGGACGGGACCGGGGAGCTGTTTTTT
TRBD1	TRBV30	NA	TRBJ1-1	CAWSVWPGGKNTEAFF	TGTGCCTGGAGTGTTTGGCCAGGGGGCAAGAACACTGAAGCTTTCTTT
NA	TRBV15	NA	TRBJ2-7	CATSRDLGEQYF	TGTGCCACCAGCAGAGATTTGGGGGAGCAGTACTTC
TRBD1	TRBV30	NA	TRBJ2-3	CARSRGQVDTQYF	TGTGCCAGATCCAGGGGGCAGGTTGATACGCAGTATTTT
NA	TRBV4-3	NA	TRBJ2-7	CASSQESDRAYEQYF	TGCGCCAGCAGCCAAGAAAGCGACCGAGCCTACGAGCAGTACTTC
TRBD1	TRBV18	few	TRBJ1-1	CASSLVGQAEAFF	TGTGCCAGCTCACTAGTCGGACAGGCTGAAGCTTTCTTT
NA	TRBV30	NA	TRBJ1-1	CAWGLQGSTEAFF	TGTGCCTGGGGATTACAGGGAAGCACTGAAGCTTTCTTT
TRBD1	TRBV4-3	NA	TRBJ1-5	CASSQDHQHGTGSNQPQHF	TGCGCCAGCAGCCAGGATCATCAGCATGGGACAGGGAGCAATCAGCCCCAGCATTTT
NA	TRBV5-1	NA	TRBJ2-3	CASSSSRQGTDTQYF	TGCGCCAGCAGCTCCTCTCGACAGGGCACAGATACGCAGTATTTT
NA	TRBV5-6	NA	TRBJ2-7	CASSLRRSGAGEQYF	TGTGCCAGCAGCTTGAGGAGATCGGGGGCGGGCGAGCAGTACTTC
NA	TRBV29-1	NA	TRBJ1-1	CSVERRLNTEAFF	TGCAGCGTTGAAAGACGGCTGAACACTGAAGCTTTCTTT
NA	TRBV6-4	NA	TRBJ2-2	CASSETSIPGELFF	TGTGCCAGCAGTGAAACTAGTATCCCCGGGGAGCTGTTTTTT
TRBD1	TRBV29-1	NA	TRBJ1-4	CSVRDRVDKLFF	TGCAGCGTCCGGGACAGGGTGGATAAACTGTTTTTT
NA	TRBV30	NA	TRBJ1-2	CAWSGHGGFRGYTF	TGTGCCTGGAGTGGTCATGGGGGTTTTAGGGGCTACACCTTC
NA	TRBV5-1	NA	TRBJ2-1	CASNVQGSNEQFF	TGCGCCAGCAACGTACAGGGTTCCAATGAGCAGTTCTTC
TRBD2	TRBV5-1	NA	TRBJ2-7	CASSARLAGANEQYF	TGCGCCAGCAGCGCCAGACTAGCGGGAGCTAACGAGCAGTACTTC
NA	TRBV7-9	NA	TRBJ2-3	CASGFVTDTQYF	TGTGCCAGCGGCTTCGTCACAGATACGCAGTATTTT
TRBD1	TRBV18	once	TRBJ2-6	CASSTSDRVLGGANVLTF	TGTGCCAGCTCAACCTCCGACAGGGTTTTGGGTGGGGCCAACGTCCTGACTTTC
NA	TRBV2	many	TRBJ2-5	CASSEALSGETQYF	TGTGCCAGCAGTGAAGCGCTTAGCGGTGAGACCCAGTACTTC
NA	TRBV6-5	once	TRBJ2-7	CASSYSGSRQAYEQYF	TGTGCCAGCAGTTACTCCGGTTCACGCCAAGCCTACGAGCAGTACTTC
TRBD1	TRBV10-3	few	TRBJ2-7	CAISDGGKQGAYEQYF	TGTGCCATCAGTGACGGGGGAAAACAGGGGGCCTACGAGCAGTACTTC
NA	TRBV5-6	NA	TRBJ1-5	CASSGGDGNQPQHF	TGTGCCAGCAGCGGGGGGGACGGCAATCAGCCCCAGCATTTT
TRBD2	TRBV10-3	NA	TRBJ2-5	CAISLLAGGEETQYF	TGTGCCATCAGTCTGCTAGCGGGGGGGGAAGAGACCCAGTACTTC
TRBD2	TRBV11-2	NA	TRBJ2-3	CASSLGTSVQSDTQYF	TGTGCCAGCAGCCTGGGGACTAGCGTACAATCGGATACGCAGTATTTT
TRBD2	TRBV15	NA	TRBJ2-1	CATSTALGGSSYNEQFF	TGTGCCACCAGCACAGCCTTGGGGGGGAGCTCCTACAATGAGCAGTTCTTC
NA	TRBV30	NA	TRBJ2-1	CAWSRGLGGDEQFF	TGTGCCTGGAGTCGTGGACTAGGGGGCGATGAGCAGTTCTTC
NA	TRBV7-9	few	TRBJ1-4	CASSPVGGVNEKLFF	TGTGCCAGCAGCCCTGTTGGGGGGGTGAATGAAAAACTGTTTTTT
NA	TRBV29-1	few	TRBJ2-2	CSVEGSGIGELFF	TGCAGCGTTGAGGGCAGTGGGATCGGGGAGCTGTTTTTT
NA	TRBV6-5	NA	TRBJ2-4	CASSYSRQGIQYF	TGTGCCAGCAGTTACTCGAGACAAGGCATTCAGTACTTC
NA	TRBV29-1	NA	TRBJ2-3	CSAGGTSTDTQYF	TGCAGCGCCGGTGGCACAAGCACAGATACGCAGTATTTT
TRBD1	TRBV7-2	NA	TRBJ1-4	CASSLVVGGGGEKLFF	TGTGCCAGCAGCTTAGTCGTAGGAGGGGGCGGTGAAAAACTGTTTTTT
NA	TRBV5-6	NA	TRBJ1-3	CASSLRGNSGNTIYF	TGTGCCAGCAGCTTGAGGGGGAACTCTGGAAACACCATATATTTT
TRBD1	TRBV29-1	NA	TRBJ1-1	CSVRQGMNTEAFF	TGCAGCGTTCGACAGGGGATGAACACTGAAGCTTTCTTT
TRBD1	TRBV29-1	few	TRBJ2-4	CSVGPDRGNIQYF	TGCAGCGTTGGCCCGGACAGGGGTAACATTCAGTACTTC
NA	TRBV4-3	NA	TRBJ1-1	CASSQTANTEAFF	TGCGCCAGCAGCCAAACAGCGAACACTGAAGCTTTCTTT
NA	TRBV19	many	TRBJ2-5	CASSIGVTGETQYF	TGTGCCAGTAGTATAGGGGTTACCGGCGAGACCCAGTACTTC
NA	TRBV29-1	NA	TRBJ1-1	CSVKALMNTEAFF	TGCAGCGTTAAAGCTCTCATGAACACTGAAGCTTTCTTT
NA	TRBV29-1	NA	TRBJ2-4	CSVIDRTKNIQYF	TGCAGCGTCATCGACAGAACCAAAAACATTCAGTACTTC
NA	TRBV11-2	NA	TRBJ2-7	CASSLEFRGGYEQYF	TGTGCCAGCAGCTTAGAATTTCGGGGAGGCTACGAGCAGTACTTC
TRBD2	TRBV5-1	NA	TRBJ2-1	CASSLGTSGVWEQFF	TGCGCCAGCAGCTTGGGGACTAGCGGGGTTTGGGAGCAGTTCTTC
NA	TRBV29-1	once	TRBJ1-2	CSVDQGGYGYTF	TGCAGCGTTGATCAGGGCGGCTATGGCTACACCTTC
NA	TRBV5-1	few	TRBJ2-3	CASSLSGASTDTQYF	TGCGCCAGCAGCTTGTCGGGGGCGAGCACAGATACGCAGTATTTT
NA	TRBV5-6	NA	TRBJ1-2	CASSLGTEGYGYTF	TGTGCCAGCAGCTTGGGCACCGAAGGATATGGCTACACCTTC
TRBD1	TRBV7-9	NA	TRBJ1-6	CASSRGGQGNNSPLHF	TGTGCCAGCAGCCGGGGGGGACAGGGAAATAATTCACCCCTCCACTTT
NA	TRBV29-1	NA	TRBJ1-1	CSVDLRTEAFF	TGCAGCGTTGATCTGAGGACCGAAGCTTTCTTT
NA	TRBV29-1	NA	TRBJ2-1	CSAEGSRTTSYNEQFF	TGCAGCGCTGAGGGGTCTAGAACAACCTCCTACAATGAGCAGTTCTTC
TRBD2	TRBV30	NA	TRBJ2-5	CAWSVSGGFQETQYF	TGTGCCTGGAGTGTATCCGGGGGGTTCCAAGAGACCCAGTACTTC